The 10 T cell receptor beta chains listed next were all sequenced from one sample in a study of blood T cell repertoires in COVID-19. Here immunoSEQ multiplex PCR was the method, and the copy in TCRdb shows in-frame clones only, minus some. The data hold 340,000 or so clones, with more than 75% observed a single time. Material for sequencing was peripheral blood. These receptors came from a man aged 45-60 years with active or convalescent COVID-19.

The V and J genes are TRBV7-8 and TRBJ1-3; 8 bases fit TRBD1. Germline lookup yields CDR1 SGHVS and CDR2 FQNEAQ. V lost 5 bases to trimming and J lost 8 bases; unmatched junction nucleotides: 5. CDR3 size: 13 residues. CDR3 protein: CASSPNRGDTIYF. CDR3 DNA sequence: TGTGCCAGCAGCCCAAACAGGGGGGACACCATATATTTT.

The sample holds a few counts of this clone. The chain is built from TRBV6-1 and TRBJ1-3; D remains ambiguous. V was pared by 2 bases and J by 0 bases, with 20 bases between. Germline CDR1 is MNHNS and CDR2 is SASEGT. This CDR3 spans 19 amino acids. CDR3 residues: CASSEYVPEVAYSGNTIYF. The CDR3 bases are TGTGCCAGCAGTGAATACGTCCCGGAGGTCGCATACTCTGGAAACACCATATATTTT.

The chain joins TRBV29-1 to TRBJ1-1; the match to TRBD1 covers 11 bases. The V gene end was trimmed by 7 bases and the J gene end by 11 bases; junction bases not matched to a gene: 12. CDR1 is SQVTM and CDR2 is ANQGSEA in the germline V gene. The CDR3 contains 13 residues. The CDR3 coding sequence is TGCAGCGCCTCTCCGGTCGGACAGGGGGCGGCTTTCTTT. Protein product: CSASPVGQGAAFF.

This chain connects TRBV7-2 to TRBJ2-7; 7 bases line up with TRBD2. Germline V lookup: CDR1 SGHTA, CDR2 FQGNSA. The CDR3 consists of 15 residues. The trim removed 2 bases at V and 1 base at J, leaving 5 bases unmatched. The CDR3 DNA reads TGTGCCAGCAGCTTACGGCGCGGGGGTTCCTACGAGCAGTACTTC. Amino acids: CASSLRRGGSYEQYF.

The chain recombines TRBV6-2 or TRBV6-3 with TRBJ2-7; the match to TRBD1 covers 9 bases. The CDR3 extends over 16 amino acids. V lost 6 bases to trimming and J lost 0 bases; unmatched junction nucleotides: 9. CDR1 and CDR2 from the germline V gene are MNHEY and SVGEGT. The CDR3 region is CASSSTGTGSSYEQYF. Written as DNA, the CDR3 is TGTGCCAGCAGCTCAACCGGGACAGGGAGCTCCTACGAGCAGTACTTC.

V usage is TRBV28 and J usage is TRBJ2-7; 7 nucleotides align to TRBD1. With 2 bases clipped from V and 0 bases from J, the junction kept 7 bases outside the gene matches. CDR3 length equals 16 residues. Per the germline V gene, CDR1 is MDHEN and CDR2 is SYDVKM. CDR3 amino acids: CASSLPPPGGSYEQYF. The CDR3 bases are TGTGCCAGCAGTTTACCCCCCCCAGGGGGCTCCTACGAGCAGTACTTC.

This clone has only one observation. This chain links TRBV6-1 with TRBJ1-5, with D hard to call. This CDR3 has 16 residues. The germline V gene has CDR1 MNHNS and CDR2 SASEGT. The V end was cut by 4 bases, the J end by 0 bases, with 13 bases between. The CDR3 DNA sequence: TGTGCCAGCAGTGGCGGGTACTGGGGTAGCAATCAGCCCCAGCATTTT. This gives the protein CASSGGYWGSNQPQHF.

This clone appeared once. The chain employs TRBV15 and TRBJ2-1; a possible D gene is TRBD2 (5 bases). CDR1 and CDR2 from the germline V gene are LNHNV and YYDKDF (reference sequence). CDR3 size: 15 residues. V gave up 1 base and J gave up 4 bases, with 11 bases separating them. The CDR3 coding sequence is TGTGCCACCAGCAGAGCGGGGTCCCTGTACAATGAGCAGTTCTTC. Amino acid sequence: CATSRAGSLYNEQFF.

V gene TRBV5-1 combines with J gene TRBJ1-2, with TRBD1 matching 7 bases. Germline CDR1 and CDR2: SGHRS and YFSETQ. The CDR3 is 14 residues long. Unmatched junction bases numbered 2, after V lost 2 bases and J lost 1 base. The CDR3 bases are TGCGCCAGCAGCTTCCAGGGGGATAACTATGGCTACACCTTC. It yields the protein CASSFQGDNYGYTF.

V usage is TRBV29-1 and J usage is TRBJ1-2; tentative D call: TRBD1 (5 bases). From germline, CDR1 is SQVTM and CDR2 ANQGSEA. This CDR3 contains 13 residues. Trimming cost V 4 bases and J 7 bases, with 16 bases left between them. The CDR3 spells CSVVRAQGGGYTF. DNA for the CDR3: TGCAGCGTTGTAAGGGCCCAGGGCGGTGGCTACACCTTC.